What follows describes a single TCR beta chain. The antigen is undetermined. Germline CDR1 and CDR2: SNHLY and FYNNEI. After removal of 1 base from V and 6 bases from J, the junction contained 6 bases not matched to a gene. The CDR3 spans 14 residues. The method was immunoSEQ multiplex PCR; TCRdb's version includes in-frame clones alone and lacks a portion of them. The table has more than 100,000 clones, about nine tenths seen once. These data come from a study of T cell responses to AZD1222 COVID-19 vaccine. Findings and caveats of the study: Possibly, clonal diversity was underestimated; donors were largely white British and included more females. Only a handful of AZD1222 recipients, six or seven in all, had baseline seropositivity. Spike was spanned by vaccine-associated CD4 TCRs, with dominance at 160-218 and 743-854. Increases in Spike-specific TCR breadth and depth were seen after two AZD1222 doses.

This specimen was peripheral blood, taken on day 0 of AZD1222 vaccination. This receptor was identified in an adult in good health. The chain is built from TRBV2 and TRBJ2-7; 7 bases map to TRBD2. The CDR3 region is CASSEVAGVSEQYF. DNA for the CDR3: TGTGCCAGCAGTGAAGTTGCGGGGGTCTCCGAGCAGTACTTC.